The text below deals with one T cell receptor (beta chain). The antigen remains unidentified. The data were obtained in a study of Tregs in tolerant kidney transplant recipients. General observations from the study: Donor-specific Treg expansion exceeded global Treg expansion in tolerant patients, suggesting antigen drive. Biological reproducibility was not directly addressed in this study.

The CDR3 runs to 16 residues. CDR1 SGHTA and CDR2 FQGNSA come from the germline V gene. V shed 0 bases and J 6 bases; nucleotides not matched to a gene: 5. Data came from immunoSEQ multiplex PCR; TCRdb stores just in-frame clones and leaves some out. This table has 84,000 or so clones, approximately 93% appearing once. Recipients received nonmyeloablative bone marrow transplants from related graft donors, with transient mixed chimerism. The material sequenced was CD4+ T cells from blood (PBMCs), taken 12 months after the transplant. The rearrangement uses TRBV7-2 and TRBJ2-1; the match to TRBD2 covers 10 bases. This receptor was identified in a human patient who received a combined kidney and bone marrow transplant. T cells may partly derive from the graft donor. CDR3 bases: TGTGCCAGCAGCTTAGCCCCCCAGCGGGAGGGCAATGAGCAGTTCTTC. Its protein product is CASSLAPQREGNEQFF.